Shown below are 18 T cell receptor beta chains from a single sample sequenced in a study of blood T cell repertoires in COVID-19. Profiled with immunoSEQ multiplex PCR; TCRdb holds only in-frame clones, not every one. This table holds 250,000 to 350,000 clones, over 75% found once. Sequenced: peripheral blood. Receptors originate from a woman aged 60-70 years with acute or convalescent COVID-19.

This rearrangement joins TRBV4-2 to TRBJ1-1; 10 bases match TRBD1. Germline V CDR1 and CDR2: LGHNA, YNFKEQ. The CDR3 totals 18 residues. The V gene end was trimmed by 0 bases and the J gene end by 6 bases; junction bases not matched to a gene: 13. The CDR3 region is CASSQEGADRGIDPEAFF. CDR3 DNA sequence: TGTGCCAGCAGCCAAGAAGGGGCGGACAGGGGGATTGACCCTGAAGCTTTCTTT.

This clone was found once. The V call is TRBV4-2, the J call TRBJ2-2; the D gene is possibly TRBD1 (5 bases). V was trimmed by 0 bases and J by 5 bases, leaving 10 bases between them. Germline CDR1 LGHNA, CDR2 YNFKEQ. The CDR3 covers 15 residues. The CDR3 region is CASSQDLSGTGELFF. Written as DNA, the CDR3 is TGTGCCAGCAGCCAAGATCTTTCAGGGACCGGGGAGCTGTTTTTT.

This clone was seen a single time. The chain has TRBV28 and TRBJ1-2, with D tentatively TRBD1 (6 bases). V gave up 3 bases and J gave up 6 bases, with 11 bases separating them. This CDR3 contains 13 residues. Germline V CDR1 and CDR2: MDHEN, SYDVKM. CDR3 sequence reads: CASSFEAGDGYTF. For the CDR3, the DNA is TGTGCCAGCAGTTTTGAGGCAGGGGATGGCTACACCTTC.

The rearrangement links TRBV3-1 (or the pseudogene TRBV3-2) to TRBJ1-1; D might be TRBD1 (5 bases). Germline V gene lookup returns CDR1 LGHDT and CDR2 YNNKEL (reference sequence). V was shortened by 4 bases and J by 6 bases, with 12 bases between the two germline ends. The CDR3 extends over 13 amino acids. This CDR3 is CASSPPKGPEAFF. In DNA form, the CDR3 reads TGTGCCAGCAGCCCCCCCAAGGGGCCTGAAGCTTTCTTT.

The chain joins TRBV28 to TRBJ2-5; D might be TRBD1 (5 bases). Deletions cut 10 bases from V and 5 bases from J, with 17 bases between. The CDR3 is 13 amino acids. Germline V gene sequence: CDR1 MDHEN, CDR2 SYDVKM. The CDR3 loop reads CAIRPSGRETQYF. CDR3 sequence (DNA): TGTGCCATCCGTCCGTCAGGGCGGGAGACCCAGTACTTC.

The V and J genes are TRBV27 and TRBJ2-1; D is undetermined. V was pared by 4 bases and J by 0 bases, with 22 bases between. The length of the CDR3 is 19 residues. The germline V gene encodes CDR1 MNHEY and CDR2 SMNVEV (reference sequence). The DNA of the CDR3 is TGTGCCAGCAGTTCCCCAGTCTTGTCGACGGAGCACTCCTACAATGAGCAGTTCTTC. This gives the protein CASSSPVLSTEHSYNEQFF.

The chain couples TRBV15 to TRBJ1-5, with D possibly being TRBD1 (5 bases). The germline gives CDR1 LNHNV, CDR2 YYDKDF (reference sequence). The germline V and J ends were trimmed by 0 bases and 12 bases, with 9 bases remaining between them. This CDR3 spans 12 amino acids. In nucleotides, the CDR3 is TGTGCCACCAGCAGAGATAGGGGCGGCCAGCATTTT. Translation gives CATSRDRGGQHF.

This clone was observed a single time. The chain couples TRBV19 to TRBJ2-4; 14 bases are shared with TRBD2. CDR1 LNHDA and CDR2 SQIVND come from the germline V gene (reference sequence). Unmatched junction bases numbered 9, after V lost 8 bases and J lost 6 bases. CDR3 size: 16 residues. Written as DNA, the CDR3 is TGTGCCAGTTGCGAGCTCGGGACTAGCGGGGGAAACATTCAGTACTTC. It encodes CASCELGTSGGNIQYF.

This chain uses TRBV3-1 (or the pseudogene TRBV3-2) with TRBJ2-2, with TRBD2 matching 7 bases. J was trimmed by 6 bases and V by 1 base; bases with no gene match: 5. Germline CDR1 reads LGHDT; CDR2 reads YNNKEL (reference sequence). This CDR3 is 15 amino acids long. CDR3 amino acids: CASSQASGAPGELFF. The CDR3 region has the DNA TGTGCCAGCAGCCAAGCAAGCGGGGCCCCCGGGGAGCTGTTTTTT.

The rearrangement uses TRBV28 and TRBJ2-1; TRBD2 matches 10 bases. In germline, CDR1 is MDHEN, CDR2 SYDVKM. V was pared by 8 bases and J by 5 bases, with 3 bases of the junction left unmatched. This CDR3 has 13 amino acids. CDR3 residues: CASGTSVHNEQFF. CDR3 nucleotides: TGTGCCAGCGGGACTAGCGTCCACAATGAGCAGTTCTTC.

The rearrangement links TRBV27 to TRBJ1-6; D might be TRBD1 (5 bases). The germline V gene encodes CDR1 MNHEY and CDR2 SMNVEV (reference sequence). With 0 bases removed from V and 5 bases from J, the gap between germline ends came to 11 bases. This CDR3 has 16 amino acids. The CDR3 nucleotides are TGTGCCAGCAGTTTATCGGGGCGGATAAATAATTCACCCCTCCACTTT. As protein: CASSLSGRINNSPLHF.

This chain uses TRBV28 with TRBJ1-2; TRBD1 matches 7 bases. CDR1 is MDHEN, CDR2 SYDVKM, per germline. This CDR3 has 13 amino acids. Germline trimming cut 6 bases from V and 8 bases from J; bases unmatched to any gene: 9. The DNA for the CDR3 is TGTGCCAGCAGCTCCAGACAGGGCCAAGGCTACACCTTC. It specifies CASSSRQGQGYTF.

The chain employs TRBV10-1 and TRBJ1-1; D not certain. This CDR3 spans 12 amino acids. V gave up 7 bases and J gave up 0 bases, with 6 bases separating them. Looked up from germline, CDR1 is WNHNN and CDR2 is SYGVQD (reference sequence). The DNA of the CDR3 is TGCGCCAGCAACGCGATGAACACTGAAGCTTTCTTT. It yields the protein CASNAMNTEAFF.

The rearrangement links TRBV24-1 to TRBJ2-3, with TRBD1 matching 7 bases. Trimming at V came to 6 bases and at J to 4 bases, leaving 6 bases not matched to a gene. This CDR3 has 14 residues. Germline V gene data show CDR1 as KGHDR and CDR2 as SFDVKD. The CDR3, as DNA: TGTGCCACCAGTAGGATGGGACAGTCAGATACGCAGTATTTT. It specifies CATSRMGQSDTQYF.

The genes are TRBV9 and TRBJ2-3, with TRBD2 matching over 10 bases. The CDR3 spans 17 residues. Unmatched junction bases numbered 7, after V lost 1 base and J lost 2 bases. Germline values: CDR1 SGDLS, CDR2 YYNGEE. The DNA for the CDR3 is TGTGCCAGCAGCGTATCGGCCGGGACTAGCGTCACAGATACGCAGTATTTT. Amino acids: CASSVSAGTSVTDTQYF. Full variable domain (outside the CDR3, taken from reference TRBV9 and TRBJ2-3): DSGVTQTPKHLITATGQRVTLRCSPRSGDLSVYWYQQSLDQGLQFLIQYYNGEERAKGNILERFSAQQFPDLHSELNLSSLELGDSALYFCASSVSAGTSVTDTQYFGPGTRLTVL.

The chain links TRBV15 to TRBJ2-2; D unresolved. V dropped 1 base and J dropped 1 base, with 7 bases sitting between them. The CDR3 is made up of 15 amino acids. The germline gives CDR1 LNHNV, CDR2 YYDKDF (reference sequence). This CDR3 reads CATSRGARNTGELFF. In DNA form, the CDR3 reads TGTGCCACCAGCAGAGGGGCAAGGAACACCGGGGAGCTGTTTTTT.

The rearrangement links TRBV7-9 to TRBJ1-6; TRBD1 matches 8 bases. This CDR3 has 15 amino acids. V dropped 2 bases and J dropped 9; count of bases not matched to a gene: 6. Germline CDR1 reads SEHNR; CDR2 reads FQNEAQ (reference sequence). CDR3: CASSLLGQGGSPLHF. CDR3 bases: TGTGCCAGCAGCTTACTAGGACAGGGTGGTTCACCCCTCCACTTT.

V gene TRBV7-2 combines with J gene TRBJ2-2, with 10 bases matching TRBD2. Germline loops: CDR1 SGHTA, CDR2 FQGNSA. J was trimmed by 3 bases and V by 1 base; bases with no gene match: 5. This CDR3 is 17 amino acids long. The CDR3: CASSLDFGLADTGELFF. The CDR3 DNA reads TGTGCCAGCAGCTTAGATTTCGGACTAGCGGACACCGGGGAGCTGTTTTTT. The full variable domain, in which reference TRBV7-2 and TRBJ2-2 provide the parts outside the CDR3, is GAGVSQSPSNKVTEKGKDVELRCDPISGHTALYWYRQSLGQGLEFLIYFQGNSAPDKSGLPSDRFSAERTGGSVSTLTIQRTQQEDSAVYLCASSLDFGLADTGELFFGEGSRLTVL.